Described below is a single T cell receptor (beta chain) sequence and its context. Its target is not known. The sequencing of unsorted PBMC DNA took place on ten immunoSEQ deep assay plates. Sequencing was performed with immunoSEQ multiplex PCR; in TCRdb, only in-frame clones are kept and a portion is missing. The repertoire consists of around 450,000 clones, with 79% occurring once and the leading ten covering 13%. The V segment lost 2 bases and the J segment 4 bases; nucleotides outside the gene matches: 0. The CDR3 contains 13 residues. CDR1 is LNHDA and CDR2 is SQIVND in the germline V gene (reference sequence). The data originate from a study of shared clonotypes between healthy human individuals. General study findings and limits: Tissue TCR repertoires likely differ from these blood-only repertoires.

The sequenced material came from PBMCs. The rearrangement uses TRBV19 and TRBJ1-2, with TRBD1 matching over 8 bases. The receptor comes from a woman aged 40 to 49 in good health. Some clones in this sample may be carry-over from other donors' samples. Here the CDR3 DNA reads TGTGCCAGTAGTATAACAGGGGGCTATGGCTACACCTTC. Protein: CASSITGGYGYTF.